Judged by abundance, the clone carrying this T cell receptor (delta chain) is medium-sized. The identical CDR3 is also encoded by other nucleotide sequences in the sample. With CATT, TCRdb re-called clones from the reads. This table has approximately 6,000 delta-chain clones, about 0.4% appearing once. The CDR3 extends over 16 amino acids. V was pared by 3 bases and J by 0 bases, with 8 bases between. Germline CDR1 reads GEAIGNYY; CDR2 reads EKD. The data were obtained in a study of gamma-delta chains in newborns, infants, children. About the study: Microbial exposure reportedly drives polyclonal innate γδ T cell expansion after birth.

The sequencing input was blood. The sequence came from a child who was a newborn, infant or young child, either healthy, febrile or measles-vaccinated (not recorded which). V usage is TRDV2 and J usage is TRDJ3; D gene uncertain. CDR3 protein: CACDAFSSWDTRQMFF. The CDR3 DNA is TGTGCCTGTGACGCCTTTAGCTCCTGGGACACCCGACAGATGTTTTTC.